This T cell receptor (beta chain) was captured by sequencing in a study of cytomegalovirus exposure and HLA in healthy donors. Broader study findings: Only CMV serostatus was available as immune exposure information.

With 60 Vbeta and 13 Jbeta primers, the PCR was carried out. TCRdb's copy holds only in-frame clones and misses some; the assay was immunoSEQ multiplex PCR. The ten most abundant clones cover 1.1% of a sample with 200,000 to 250,000 clones. The V segment lost 3 bases and the J segment 8 bases; nucleotides outside the gene matches: 7. Germline CDR1 reads MNHEY; CDR2 reads SMNVEV (reference sequence). The CDR3 sequence is 14 residues long. Details on this clone: The antigen remains undetermined.

The origin of this receptor is a girl aged 2-10 years in good health and CMV-seropositive. V and J are TRBV27 and TRBJ1-2; TRBD1 matches 9 bases. Material for sequencing was PBMCs. The CDR3 protein is CASSFGTGSRGYTF. The CDR3 nucleotides read TGTGCCAGCAGTTTCGGGACAGGGAGTAGAGGCTACACCTTC.